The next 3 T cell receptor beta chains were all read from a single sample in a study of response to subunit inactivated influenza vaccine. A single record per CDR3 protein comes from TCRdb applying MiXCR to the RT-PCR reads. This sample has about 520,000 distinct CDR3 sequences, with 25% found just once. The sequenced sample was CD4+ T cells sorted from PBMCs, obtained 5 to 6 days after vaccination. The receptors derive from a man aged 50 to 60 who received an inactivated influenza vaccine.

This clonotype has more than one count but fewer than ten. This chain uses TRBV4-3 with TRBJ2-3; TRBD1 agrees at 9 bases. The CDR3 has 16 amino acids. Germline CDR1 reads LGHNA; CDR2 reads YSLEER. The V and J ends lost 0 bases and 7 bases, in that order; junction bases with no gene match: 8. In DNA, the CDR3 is TGCGCCAGCAGCCAAGATCGTGGGACAGGGCGATATACGCAGTATTTT. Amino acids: CASSQDRGTGRYTQYF.

The CDR3 region has the DNA TGTGCCAGCAGTGAACAGGGGGGTCAGCCCCAGCATTTT. It encodes CASSEQGGQPQHF. This chain links TRBV14 with TRBJ1-5; 8 bases are shared with TRBD1. The germline V gene has CDR1 SGHDN and CDR2 FVKESK. Losses at the gene ends were 6 bases for V and 6 bases for J; bases not matched to a gene: 4. The CDR3 spans 13 residues.

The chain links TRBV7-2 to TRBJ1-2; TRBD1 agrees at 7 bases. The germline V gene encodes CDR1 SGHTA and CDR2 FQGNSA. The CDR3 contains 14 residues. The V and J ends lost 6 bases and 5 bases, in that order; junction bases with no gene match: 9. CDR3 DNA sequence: TGTGCCAGCAGGCGACAGGGCCCTCGATATGGCTACACCTTC. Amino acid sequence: CASRRQGPRYGYTF. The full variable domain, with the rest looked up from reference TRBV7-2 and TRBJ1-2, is GAGVSQSPSNKVTEKGKDVELRCDPISGHTALYWYRQSLGQGLEFLIYFQGNSAPDKSGLPSDRFSAERTGGSVSTLTIQRTQQEDSAVYLCASRRQGPRYGYTFGSGTRLTVV.